The clone carrying this TCR beta chain was recorded only once. Libraries were prepared by immunoSEQ multiplex PCR; TCRdb keeps only in-frame clonotypes and omits some of them. The sample shows 100,000 to 150,000 clones, about 86% of them seen only once. This record belongs to a study of PD-1 blockade in mismatch repair-deficient tumors. Germline V gives CDR1 SEHNR, CDR2 FQNEAQ (reference sequence). The CDR3 runs to 17 residues. The J segment lost 4 bases and the V segment lost 4 bases, leaving 11 bases of the junction unmatched. TCRs were sequenced from three patients responding to pembrolizumab. Sequencing used peripheral blood, obtained 44 weeks after starting pembrolizumab. The clonotype comes from an adult with mismatch repair-deficient cancer. The chain joins TRBV7-9 to TRBJ2-2; 8 nucleotides match TRBD2. CDR3 region: CASSSTIAGPTTGELFF. DNA for the CDR3: TGTGCCAGCAGCTCAACTATAGCGGGGCCAACCACCGGGGAGCTGTTTTTT. Supplemented by reference TRBV7-9 and TRBJ2-2, the full variable domain reads DTGVSQNPRHKITKRGQNVTFRCDPISEHNRLYWYRQTLGQGPEFLTYFQNEAQLEKSRLLSDRFSAERPKGSFSTLEIQRTEQGDSAMYLCASSSTIAGPTTGELFFGEGSRLTVL.